This TCR beta chain appears in the sequencing data of a study of T cell responses to AZD1222 COVID-19 vaccine listed by TCRdb under 2021. About the study as a whole: TCR sequencing was performed for more than 230 trial participants, of whom about 200 were given two doses of AZD1222 and approximately 26 were given two doses of MenACWY control vaccine. Trial participants were enrolled into age subgroups of 18-55, 56-69 and 70-plus years, which contained about 150, 27 and 61 TCR-sequenced participants, respectively. General findings and caveats noted by the study authors: Participants were mostly white British and included more females than males, and it was suggested by the authors that clonal diversity may have been underestimated. A significant rise in spike-specific TCR breadth and depth was observed after two AZD1222 doses relative to day 0 and relative to MenACWY recipients. The 56-69-year group was small, and its depth increase did not reach significance, likely because of low power. No day 14 peak-response samples were available, so repertoires were characterized only after the peak T cell response. The vaccine-associated CD4 TCRs covered the entire spike protein, and the dominant responses fell in regions 160-218 and 743-854. Epitopes outside the regions mutated in the B.1.351 and B.1.1.7 variants were reportedly recognized by nearly half of the unique spike-specific TCRs. Conclusions about previously exposed vaccinees are limited because only five to seven AZD1222 recipients were SARS-CoV-2 seropositive at baseline.

The intended sense of this specimen's time point label: about 28 days (+/-7) after the second vaccine dose. AZD1222 recipients whose second dose came at about 4 weeks and those whose second dose came at about 12 weeks were combined into one group, since spike-specific TCR depth and breadth did not differ between the two schedules. Samples from vaccinated people were obtained from the UK trials COV001 and COV002, which included a single-blind randomized controlled phase 2/3 trial of AZD1222 (ChAdOx1 nCoV-19) in healthy adults. Trial participant PBMC samples were collected at day 0 and day 28 after the second dose for TCRbeta chain sequencing. This clone has a single count. What antigen it recognizes has not been identified. No base quality information exists; no much larger clone differs at one position. The CDR3 regions of human TCRbeta chains were subjected to immunosequencing. For the original study's pipeline: TCRs in the repertoires were compared against a reference library of SARS-CoV-2-specific TCRs that had been generated with the MIRA antigen-specificity platform. Breadth was defined as the fraction of unique TCRs that were SARS-CoV-2-associated, and depth was defined as the fraction of total T cells that were SARS-CoV-2-associated. Each spike-specific TCR was assigned to its reactive spike region and to a CD4 or CD8 class using the MIRA data. Log10-transformed breadth and depth values were compared by one-way ANOVA with Sidak's multiple comparisons tests. TCRdb re-hosts the immuneACCESS table, in-frame sequences only. Its copies lack some clones; in the studies checked, an unresolved V gene accounts for under half of them, and the cause for the rest is not known. That table gives V, J and clone size, and the DNA gave D and trimming. In all, the sample holds under 110,000 clones, and over 75% of those were seen once. The ten largest clones add up to 10% of the sample.

Taken from cysteine to phenylalanine, the CDR3 has 17 residues. Only the CDR3 region is kept as DNA, spanning 51 bases read in frame from base 1. The germline V gene (reference sequence) yields SEHNR for CDR1 and FQNEAQ for CDR2. The junction shows trimming of 5 bases on V and 2 bases on J, and the gene matches do not reach 12 bases of it. This clonotype originated in an adult who received the AZD1222 COVID-19 vaccine. The chain couples TRBV7-9 to TRBJ2-7, and TRBD1 matches 10 of the central bases. The sample was peripheral blood, taken 28 days after the second AZD1222 dose. The nucleotide sequence reads TGTGCCAGCAGCGGCCCGGGACAGGGGAAGAGAACCTACGAGCAGTACTTC. It is translated as CASSGPGQGKRTYEQYF.